The clone carrying this T cell receptor (beta chain) was counted many times. Trimming shortened V by 7 bases and J by 0 bases, and 12 bases separated the two germline ends. Germline-derived CDR1 and CDR2 are MNHNS and SASEGT. This CDR3 contains 14 residues. The data are from a study of T cell repertoires in cytomegalovirus infection. Each CDR3 protein gets one entry after TCRdb re-called the reads with MiXCR. Of 300,000 to 400,000 distinct CDR3 sequences in the sample, about a sixth are singletons; the top ten hold 7.5% to 9%. Sequencing input: PBMCs. The origin of this receptor is a human donor in good health (CMV status not recorded). Some clones in this sample may be carry-over from other donors' samples. The chain carries TRBV6-1 and TRBJ1-1; TRBD1 is a possible D gene (6 bases). The CDR3 loop is CASTLDRVNTEAFF. The CDR3 nucleotides are TGTGCCAGCACTCTGGACAGAGTGAACACTGAAGCTTTCTTT.